This T cell receptor (beta chain) is from a study of post-analysis software for immune sequencing data. This clonotype was observed a single time. Each TCR beta cDNA library carried unique molecular identifiers. TCRdb re-called the PCR reads with MiXCR, one entry per CDR3 protein. This table has about 160,000 distinct CDR3 sequences, about 36% appearing once. Trimming at V came to 6 bases and at J to 2 bases, leaving 4 bases not matched to a gene. The CDR3 is 13 amino acids. Germline V gene lookup returns CDR1 SQVTM and CDR2 ANQGSEA. The chain is built from TRBV29-1 and TRBJ2-3, with 8 bases aligning to TRBD1. The sequenced sample was blood, obtained after autologous hematopoietic stem cell transplantation. This TCR derives from a girl aged 10 to 17 with multiple sclerosis. The CDR3 sequence: CSVGTGDTDTQYF. In DNA, the CDR3 is TGCAGCGTCGGGACAGGTGACACAGATACGCAGTATTTT.